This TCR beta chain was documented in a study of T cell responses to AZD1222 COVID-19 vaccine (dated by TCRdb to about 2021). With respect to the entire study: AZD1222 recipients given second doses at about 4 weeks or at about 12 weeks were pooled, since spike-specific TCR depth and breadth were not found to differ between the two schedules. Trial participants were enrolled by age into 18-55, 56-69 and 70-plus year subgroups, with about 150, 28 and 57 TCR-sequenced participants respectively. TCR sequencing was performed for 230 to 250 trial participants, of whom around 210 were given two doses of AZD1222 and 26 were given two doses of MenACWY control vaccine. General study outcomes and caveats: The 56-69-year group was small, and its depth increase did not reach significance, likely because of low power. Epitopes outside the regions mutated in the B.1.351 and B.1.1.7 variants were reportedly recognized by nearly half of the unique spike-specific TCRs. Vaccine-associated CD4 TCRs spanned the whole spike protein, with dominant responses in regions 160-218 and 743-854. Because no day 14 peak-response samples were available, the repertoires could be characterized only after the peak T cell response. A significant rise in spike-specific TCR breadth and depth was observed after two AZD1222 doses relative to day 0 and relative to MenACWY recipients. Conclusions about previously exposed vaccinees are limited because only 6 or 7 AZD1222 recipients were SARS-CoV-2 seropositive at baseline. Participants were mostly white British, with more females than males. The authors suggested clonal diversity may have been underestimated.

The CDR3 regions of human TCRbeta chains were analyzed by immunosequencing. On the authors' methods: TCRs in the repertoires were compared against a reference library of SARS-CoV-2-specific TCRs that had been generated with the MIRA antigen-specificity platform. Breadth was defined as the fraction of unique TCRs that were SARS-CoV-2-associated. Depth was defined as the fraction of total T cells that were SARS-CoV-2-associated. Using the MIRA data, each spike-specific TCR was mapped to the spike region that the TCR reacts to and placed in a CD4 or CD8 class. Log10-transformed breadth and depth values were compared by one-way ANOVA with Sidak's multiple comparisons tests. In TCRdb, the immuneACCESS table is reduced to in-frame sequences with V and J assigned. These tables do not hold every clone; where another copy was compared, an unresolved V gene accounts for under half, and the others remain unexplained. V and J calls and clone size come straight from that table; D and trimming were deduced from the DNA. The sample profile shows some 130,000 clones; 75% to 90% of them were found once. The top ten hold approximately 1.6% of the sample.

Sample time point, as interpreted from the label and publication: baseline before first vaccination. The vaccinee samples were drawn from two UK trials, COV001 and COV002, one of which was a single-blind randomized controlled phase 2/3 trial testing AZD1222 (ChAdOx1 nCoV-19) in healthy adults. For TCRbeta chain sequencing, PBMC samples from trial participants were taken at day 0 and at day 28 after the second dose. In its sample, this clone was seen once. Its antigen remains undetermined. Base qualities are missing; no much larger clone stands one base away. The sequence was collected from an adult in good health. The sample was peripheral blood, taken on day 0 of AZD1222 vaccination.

The CDR3 reads as follows: CASSQNGGKALPPYNSPLHF. The nucleotide sequence is given as TGCGCCAGCAGTCAAAACGGGGGGAAAGCCTTACCCCCCTATAATTCACCCCTCCACTTT. This chain is built from TRBV23-1 and TRBJ1-6; TRBD1 could be the D gene, as 5 bases match. TRBV23-1 carries the ORF label, with uncertain function. V and J lose 2 bases and 2 bases, and a span of 22 bases separates them. From the cysteine through the phenylalanine, the CDR3 covers 20 amino acids. The entry retains the CDR3 DNA only, 60 bases that are in frame from base 1.